The 7 T cell receptor beta chains below come from one sample, sequenced in a study of OX40 agonist ivuxolimab in advanced cancers. Sequencing was performed with immunoSEQ multiplex PCR; in TCRdb, only in-frame clones are kept and a portion is missing. The sample holds tens of thousands of clones, around 80% seen once. The sample was CD4+ or CD8+ T cells sorted from blood, taken in a trial of the OX40 agonist ivuxolimab. These TCRs come from an adult with an advanced solid tumor such as melanoma, head and neck, liver or kidney cancer.

A few counts support this clone. The V call is TRBV6-5, the J call TRBJ1-1; perhaps TRBD1 as D (5 bases). CDR1 MNHEY and CDR2 SVGAGI come from the germline V gene. There are 14 residues in the CDR3. The CDR3 loop is CALRGAQVNTEAFF. CDR3 bases: TGTGCTTTGCGAGGGGCGCAGGTGAACACTGAAGCTTTCTTT.

This clone showed up just once. J is TRBJ2-3 and V is TRBV27, with 7 bases lining up with TRBD2. V shed 3 bases, J shed 1 base, and the junction held 7 bases outside the gene matches. Germline V gene lookup returns CDR1 MNHEY and CDR2 SMNVEV (reference sequence). There are 16 residues in the CDR3. CDR3 DNA sequence: TGTGCCAGCAGTTTTGAAGCTAGCGGAGGCACAGATACGCAGTATTTT. Translation: CASSFEASGGTDTQYF.

This clone was observed a few times. This chain links TRBV11-2 with TRBJ2-5, with a tentative D call TRBD2 (6 bases). Looked up from germline, CDR1 is SGHAT and CDR2 is FQNNGV. V was clipped by 1 base and J by 4 bases, with 13 bases between them. The CDR3 sequence is 15 residues long. The CDR3 nucleotides are TGTGCCAGCAGCTTAGGGGCCGGGACTCGAGAGACCCAGTACTTC. Translated, it gives CASSLGAGTRETQYF.

V and J are TRBV7-9 and TRBJ1-5; TRBD1 agrees at 11 bases. Germline V gene sequence: CDR1 SEHNR, CDR2 FQNEAQ (reference sequence). CDR3 length equals 14 residues. The J segment lost 6 bases and the V segment lost 3 bases, leaving 1 base of the junction unmatched. The CDR3 DNA follows: TGTGCCAGCAGCTTGGGACAGGGGGGTCAGCCCCAGCATTTT. It yields the protein CASSLGQGGQPQHF. The whole variable domain, remainder taken from reference TRBV7-9 and TRBJ1-5, is DTGVSQNPRHKITKRGQNVTFRCDPISEHNRLYWYRQTLGQGPEFLTYFQNEAQLEKSRLLSDRFSAERPKGSFSTLEIQRTEQGDSAMYLCASSLGQGGQPQHFGDGTRLSIL.

This clone counts as medium-sized. V is TRBV19 and J is TRBJ1-6; 8 nucleotides agree with TRBD1. Germline loops: CDR1 LNHDA, CDR2 SQIVND (reference sequence). V dropped 4 bases and J dropped 0; count of bases not matched to a gene: 8. The CDR3 contains 18 residues. The CDR3 DNA reads TGTGCCAGTAGTAGAAATCGACAGGGGTCCTCCTATAATTCACCCCTCCACTTT. The encoded protein is CASSRNRQGSSYNSPLHF.

This chain connects TRBV19 to TRBJ1-1; 7 bases agree with TRBD1. Trimming removed 2 bases from V and 6 bases from J; junction bases left unmatched: 9. Germline lookup yields CDR1 LNHDA and CDR2 SQIVND (reference sequence). The CDR3 covers 15 residues. CDR3 protein: CASSIIWGQGAEAFF. DNA for the CDR3: TGTGCCAGTAGTATAATTTGGGGCCAGGGGGCTGAAGCTTTCTTT.

This clone was detected a few times. The rearrangement joins TRBV13 to TRBJ1-2, with D perhaps TRBD1 (5 bases). The CDR3 extends over 16 amino acids. From germline, CDR1 is PRHDT and CDR2 FYEKMQ (reference sequence). V lost 4 bases and J lost 5, with 20 bases in between. This chain's CDR3 is CASSSTIRQHLYGYTF. The DNA of the CDR3 is TGTGCCAGCAGCTCTACCATCAGACAGCACTTATATGGCTACACCTTC.